One and the same sample provided the 15 T cell receptor beta chains below, sequenced in a study of regulatory T cells in long-lasting Graves disease. Noted time point: newly diagnosed GD, antithyroid drugs for less than 3 months. The TCR library was made from RNA that had been extracted from PBMCs in TRIzol. Researchers made TCR beta libraries by using iRepertoire HTBI primers and running Arm-PCR on CDR3 regions. MiXCR, applied by TCRdb to the multiplex PCR reads, yields one record per CDR3 protein. This table has some 340,000 distinct CDR3 sequences, 10% to 15% appearing once. A further study also used this sample, focusing on T cells in Graves' hyperthyroidism and ophthalmopathy.

The material was peripheral blood mononuclear cells (PBMCs), obtained at new diagnosis, from a patient treated with antithyroid drugs. The receptor set was obtained from a woman aged 18-29 years with Graves disease.

The gene calls are TRBV14 and TRBJ2-5; 8 positions match TRBD1. With V trimmed by 2 bases and J by 5 bases, 7 bases remained unmatched. The CDR3 extends over 15 amino acids. CDR1 is SGHDN, CDR2 FVKESK, per germline. CDR3 amino acids: CASSQKGQGQETQYF. CDR3 nucleotides: TGTGCCAGCAGCCAAAAAGGACAGGGCCAGGAGACCCAGTACTTC.

This clonotype was counted ten times or more. The chain recombines TRBV24-1 with TRBJ2-1; 10 nucleotides line up with TRBD2. The germline V gene has CDR1 KGHDR and CDR2 SFDVKD. V shed 7 bases and J 6 bases; nucleotides not matched to a gene: 8. This CDR3 has 15 residues. CDR3 nucleotides: TGTGCCACCAGCTATGAACTAGCGGGAAGCAATGAGCAGTTCTTC. As protein: CATSYELAGSNEQFF.

Turning to this clonotype: A much larger clonotype is one base distant, so this may be a read error. The chain joins TRBV6-2 or TRBV6-3 to TRBJ2-1, with a possible D match to TRBD2 (6 bases). This CDR3 has 16 amino acids. Germline V gives CDR1 MNHEY, CDR2 SVGEGT. CDR3 sequence reads: CASSYSLLAEGKFESF. CDR3 DNA sequence: TGTGCCAGCAGTTACTCGCTGTTAGCGGAAGGCAAATTTGAGTCCTTC.

This clonotype has only a few counts. The chain uses TRBV6-5 and TRBJ2-3, with 7 bases identical to TRBD1. With 0 bases clipped from V and 0 bases from J, the junction kept 9 bases outside the gene matches. Germline CDR1 reads MNHEY; CDR2 reads SVGAGI. The CDR3 is 18 residues long. The CDR3 protein is CASSYSSWDSSSTDTQYF. CDR3 nucleotide sequence: TGTGCCAGCAGTTACTCCTCCTGGGACAGCTCTAGCACAGATACGCAGTATTTT.

This clonotype was seen many times. The chain is built from TRBV29-1 and TRBJ1-1; 8 bases align to TRBD1. This CDR3 is built from 15 residues. Germline-derived CDR1 and CDR2 are SQVTM and ANQGSEA. V shed 4 bases, J shed 2 bases, and the junction held 9 bases outside the gene matches. CDR3 loop: CSVVTPGTGNTEAFF. CDR3 DNA: TGCAGCGTTGTCACCCCCGGGACAGGAAACACTGAAGCTTTCTTT.

This clonotype occurred many times. The V and J genes are TRBV7-2 and TRBJ2-7, with 7 bases lining up with TRBD2. J gave up 5 bases and V 5 bases, and 3 bases lay outside the gene matches. Germline CDR1 reads SGHTA; CDR2 reads FQGNSA. This CDR3 has 12 amino acids. This CDR3 reads CASSPTSDEQYF. The CDR3 DNA sequence: TGTGCCAGCAGCCCAACTAGCGACGAGCAGTACTTC.

This clonotype occurred many times. V usage is TRBV6-2 or TRBV6-3 and J usage is TRBJ1-1; maybe TRBD1 (6 bases). CDR1 and CDR2 from the germline V gene are MNHEY and SVGEGT. This CDR3 comprises 13 residues. The V end was cut by 2 bases, the J end by 4 bases, with 8 bases between. The CDR3 loop is CASSYGGATEAFF. CDR3 sequence (DNA): TGTGCCAGCAGTTACGGGGGCGCCACTGAAGCTTTCTTT.

V usage is TRBV20-1 and J usage is TRBJ2-5; D gene ambiguous. The CDR3 is 13 amino acids. CDR1 DFQATT and CDR2 SNEGSKA come from the germline V gene (reference sequence). Trimming took 3 bases from V and 2 from J, leaving 10 bases between them. CDR3 residues: CSARTSLQETQYF. The CDR3 bases are TGCAGTGCTAGGACAAGCCTTCAAGAGACCCAGTACTTC.

Comment on this clonotype: One end of the junction is discordant with germline, which a read error may explain. CDR3 sequence reads: CASAFGGRDYGQYF. CDR3 in DNA: TGTGCCAGCGCATTTGGGGGTCGGGACTACGGGCAGTACTTC. The rearrangement uses TRBV27 and TRBJ2-7; 7 bases map to TRBD2. Germline V CDR1 and CDR2: MNHEY, SMNVEV (reference sequence). This CDR3 is built from 14 residues.

The sample holds many counts of this clonotype. The chain has TRBV10-3 and TRBJ1-2; tentative D call: TRBD1 (6 bases). The CDR3 loop spans 12 amino acids. Per the germline V gene, CDR1 is ENHRY and CDR2 is SYGVKD. V was clipped by 4 bases and J by 9 bases, with 12 bases between them. CDR3 in DNA: TGTGCCATCAGTGGGGACAAAAGGAGCTACACCTTC. Translating it yields CAISGDKRSYTF.

This clonotype occurred many times. The V and J genes are TRBV10-2 and TRBJ2-3, with D unresolved. V was cut by 4 bases and J by 0 bases, with 2 bases left in between. In germline, CDR1 is WSHSY, CDR2 SAAADI. The CDR3 totals 12 residues. The chain's CDR3 is CASSASTDTQYF. The CDR3 nucleotides are TGCGCCAGCAGTGCAAGCACAGATACGCAGTATTTT.

This clonotype came up many times. The rearrangement links TRBV5-1 to TRBJ2-2, with 9 bases identical to TRBD1. Per germline, CDR1 SGHRS and CDR2 YFSETQ. The CDR3 is 18 amino acids. V shed 4 bases and J 0 bases; nucleotides not matched to a gene: 10. The CDR3 sequence is CASSRGLRTGANTGELFF. CDR3 bases: TGCGCCAGCAGCCGCGGGTTGAGGACAGGGGCGAACACCGGGGAGCTGTTTTTT.

The gene calls are TRBV15 and TRBJ1-1, with D unresolved. V dropped 2 bases and J dropped 4 bases, with 2 bases sitting between them. There are 11 residues in the CDR3. Germline V gene data show CDR1 as LNHNV and CDR2 as YYDKDF (reference sequence). The CDR3 DNA is TGTGCCACCAGCAGATCCACTGAAGCTTTCTTT. Residues: CATSRSTEAFF.

This sequence joins TRBV13 and TRBJ2-3; 9 nucleotides agree with TRBD2. The CDR3 contains 15 residues. V gave up 4 bases and J gave up 5 bases; unmatched junction bases: 7. Germline values: CDR1 PRHDT, CDR2 FYEKMQ (reference sequence). The CDR3 protein is CASSSRLAAVDTQYF. CDR3 sequence (DNA): TGTGCCAGCAGCTCCCGACTAGCGGCGGTAGATACGCAGTATTTT.

This rearrangement joins TRBV20-1 to TRBJ2-1, with D possibly being TRBD2 (5 bases). Germline V gene lookup returns CDR1 DFQATT and CDR2 SNEGSKA (reference sequence). V was pared by 1 base and J by 6 bases, with 7 bases between. The CDR3 runs 12 residues. CDR3 in amino acids: CSARVDFNEQFF. In DNA form, the CDR3 reads TGCAGTGCTAGAGTGGACTTCAATGAGCAGTTCTTC.